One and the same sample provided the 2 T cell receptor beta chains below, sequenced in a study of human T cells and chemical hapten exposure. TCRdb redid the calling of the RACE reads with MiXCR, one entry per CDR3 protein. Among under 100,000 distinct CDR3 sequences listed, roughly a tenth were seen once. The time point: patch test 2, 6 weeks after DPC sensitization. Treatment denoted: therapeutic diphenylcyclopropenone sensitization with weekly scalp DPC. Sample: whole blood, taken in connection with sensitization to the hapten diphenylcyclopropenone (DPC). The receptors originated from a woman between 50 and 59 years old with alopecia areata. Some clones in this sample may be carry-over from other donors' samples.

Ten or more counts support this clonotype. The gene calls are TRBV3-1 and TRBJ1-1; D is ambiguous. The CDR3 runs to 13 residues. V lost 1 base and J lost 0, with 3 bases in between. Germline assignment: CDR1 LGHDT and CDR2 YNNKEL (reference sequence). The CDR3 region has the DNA TGTGCCAGCAGCCAAGTTATGAACACTGAAGCTTTCTTT. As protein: CASSQVMNTEAFF.

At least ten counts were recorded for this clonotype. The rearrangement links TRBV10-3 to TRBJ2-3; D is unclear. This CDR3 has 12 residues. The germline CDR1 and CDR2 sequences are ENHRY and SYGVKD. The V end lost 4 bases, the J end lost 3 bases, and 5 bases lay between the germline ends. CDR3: CAISAITDTQYF. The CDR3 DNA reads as TGTGCCATCAGTGCGATTACAGATACGCAGTATTTT.